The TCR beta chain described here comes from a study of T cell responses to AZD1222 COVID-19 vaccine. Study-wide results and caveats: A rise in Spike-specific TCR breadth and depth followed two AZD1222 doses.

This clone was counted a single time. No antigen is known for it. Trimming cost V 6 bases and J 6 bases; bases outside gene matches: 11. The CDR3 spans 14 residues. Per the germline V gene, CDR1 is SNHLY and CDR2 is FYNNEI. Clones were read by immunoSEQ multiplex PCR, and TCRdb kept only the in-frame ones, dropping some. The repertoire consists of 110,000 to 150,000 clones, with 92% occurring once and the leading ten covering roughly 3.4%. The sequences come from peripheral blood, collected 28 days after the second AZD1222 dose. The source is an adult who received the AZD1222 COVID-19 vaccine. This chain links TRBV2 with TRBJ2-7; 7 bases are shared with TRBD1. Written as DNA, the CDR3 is TGTGCCAGCAGCTTGGACAGGACCCCACCCGAGCAGTACTTC. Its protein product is CASSLDRTPPEQYF.